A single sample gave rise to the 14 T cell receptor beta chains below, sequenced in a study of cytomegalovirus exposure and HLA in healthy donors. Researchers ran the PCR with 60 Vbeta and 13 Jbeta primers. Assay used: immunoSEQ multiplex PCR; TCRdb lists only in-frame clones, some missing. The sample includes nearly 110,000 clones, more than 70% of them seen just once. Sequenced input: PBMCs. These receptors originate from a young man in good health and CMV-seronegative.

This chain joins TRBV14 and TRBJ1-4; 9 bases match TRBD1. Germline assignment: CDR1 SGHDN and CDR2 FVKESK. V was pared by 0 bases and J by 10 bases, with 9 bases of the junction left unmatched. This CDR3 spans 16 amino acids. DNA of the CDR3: TGTGCCAGCAGCCAAGACCTTCCGGGACAGGGCGCAAAACTGTTTTTT. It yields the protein CASSQDLPGQGAKLFF. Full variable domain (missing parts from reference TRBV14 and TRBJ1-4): EAGVTQFPSHSVIEKGQTVTLRCDPISGHDNLYWYRRVMGKEIKFLLHFVKESKQDESGMPNNRFLAERTGGTYSTLKVQPAELEDSGVYFCASSQDLPGQGAKLFFGSGTQLSVL.

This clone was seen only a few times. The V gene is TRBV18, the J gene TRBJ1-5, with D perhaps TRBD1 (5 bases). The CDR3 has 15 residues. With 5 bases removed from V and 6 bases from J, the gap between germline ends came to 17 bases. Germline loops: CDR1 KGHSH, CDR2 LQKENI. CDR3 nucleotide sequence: TGTGCCAGCTCATTAGACAGACACTCTTCTCAGCCCCAGCATTTT. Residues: CASSLDRHSSQPQHF.

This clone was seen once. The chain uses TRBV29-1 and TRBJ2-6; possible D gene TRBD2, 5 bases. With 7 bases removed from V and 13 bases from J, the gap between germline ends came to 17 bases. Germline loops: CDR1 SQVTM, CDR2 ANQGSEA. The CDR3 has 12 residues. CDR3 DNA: TGCAGCGCCGACGGGATGGACGGGGTCCTGACTTTC. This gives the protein CSADGMDGVLTF. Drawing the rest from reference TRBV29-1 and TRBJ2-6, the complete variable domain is SAVISQKPSRDICQRGTSLTIQCQVDSQVTMMFWYRQQPGQSLTLIATANQGSEATYESGFVIDKFPISRPNLTFSTLTVSNMSPEDSSIYLCSADGMDGVLTFGAGSRLTVL.

The CDR3 protein is CASSLSPGTEGGYTF. The CDR3 DNA sequence: TGTGCCAGCAGCTTAAGCCCAGGGACAGAGGGAGGCTACACCTTC. The chain couples TRBV7-3 to TRBJ1-2; 7 bases are a match to TRBD1. Germline trimming cut 1 base from V and 8 bases from J; bases unmatched to any gene: 10. Germline CDR1 is SGHTA and CDR2 is FQGTGA. The length of the CDR3 is 15 residues.

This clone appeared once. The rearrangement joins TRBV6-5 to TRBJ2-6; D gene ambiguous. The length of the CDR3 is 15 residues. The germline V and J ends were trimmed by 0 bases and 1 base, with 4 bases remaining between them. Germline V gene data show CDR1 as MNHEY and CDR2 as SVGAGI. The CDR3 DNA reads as TGTGCCAGCAGTTACTCCTATTCTGGGGCCAACGTCCTGACTTTC. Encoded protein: CASSYSYSGANVLTF.

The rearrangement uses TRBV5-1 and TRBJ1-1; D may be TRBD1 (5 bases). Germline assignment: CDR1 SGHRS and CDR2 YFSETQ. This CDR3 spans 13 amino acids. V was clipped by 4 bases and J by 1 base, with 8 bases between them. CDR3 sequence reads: CASSAGQNTEAFF. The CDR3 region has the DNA TGCGCCAGCAGCGCAGGACAGAACACTGAAGCTTTCTTT.

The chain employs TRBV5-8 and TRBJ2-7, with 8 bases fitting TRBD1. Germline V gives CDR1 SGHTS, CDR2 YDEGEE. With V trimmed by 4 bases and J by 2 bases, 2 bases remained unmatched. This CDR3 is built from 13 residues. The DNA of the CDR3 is TGTGCCAGCAGCCGGGACAGGACCTACGAGCAGTACTTC. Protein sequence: CASSRDRTYEQYF.

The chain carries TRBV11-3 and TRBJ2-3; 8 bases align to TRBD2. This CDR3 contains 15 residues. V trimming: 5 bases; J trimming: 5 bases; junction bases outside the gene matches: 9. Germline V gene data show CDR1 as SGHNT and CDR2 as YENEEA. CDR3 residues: CASSPGGAGVDTQYF. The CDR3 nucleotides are TGTGCCAGCAGCCCGGGAGGGGCGGGAGTAGATACGCAGTATTTT. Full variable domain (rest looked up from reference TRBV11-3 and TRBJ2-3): EAGVVQSPRYKIIEKKQPVAFWCNPISGHNTLYWYLQNLGQGPELLIRYENEEAVDDSQLPKDRFSAERLKGVDSTLKIQPAELGDSAVYLCASSPGGAGVDTQYFGPGTRLTVL.

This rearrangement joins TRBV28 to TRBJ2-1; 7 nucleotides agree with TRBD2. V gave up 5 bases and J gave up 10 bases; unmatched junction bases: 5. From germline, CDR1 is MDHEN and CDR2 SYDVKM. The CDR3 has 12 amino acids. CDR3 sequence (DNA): TGTGCCAGCAGTCGCCCCGGGAGGGAGCAGTTCTTC. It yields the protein CASSRPGREQFF.

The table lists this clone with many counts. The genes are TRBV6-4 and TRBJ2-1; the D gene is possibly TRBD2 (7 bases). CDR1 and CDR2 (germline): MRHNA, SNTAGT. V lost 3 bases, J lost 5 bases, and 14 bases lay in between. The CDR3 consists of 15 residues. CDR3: CASSEGRGADNEQFF. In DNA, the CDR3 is TGTGCCAGCAGTGAGGGGAGGGGGGCTGACAATGAGCAGTTCTTC.

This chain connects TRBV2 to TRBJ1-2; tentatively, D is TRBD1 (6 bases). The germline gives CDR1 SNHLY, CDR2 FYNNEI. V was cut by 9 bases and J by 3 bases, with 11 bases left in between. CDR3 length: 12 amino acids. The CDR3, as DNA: TGTGCCAGGGTACCAGGGGACTATGGCTACACCTTC. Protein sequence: CARVPGDYGYTF.

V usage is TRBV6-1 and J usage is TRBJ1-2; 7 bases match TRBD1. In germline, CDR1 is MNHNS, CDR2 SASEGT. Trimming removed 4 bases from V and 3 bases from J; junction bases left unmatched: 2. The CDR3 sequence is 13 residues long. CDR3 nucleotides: TGTGCCAGCAGTGTGGGACAGTACTATGGCTACACCTTC. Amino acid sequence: CASSVGQYYGYTF.

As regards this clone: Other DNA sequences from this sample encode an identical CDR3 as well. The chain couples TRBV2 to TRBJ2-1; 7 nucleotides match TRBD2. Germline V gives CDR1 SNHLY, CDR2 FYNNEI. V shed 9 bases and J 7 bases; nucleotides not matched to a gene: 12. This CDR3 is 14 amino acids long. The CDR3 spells CASGALGGRNEQFF. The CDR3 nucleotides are TGTGCCAGTGGGGCCCTTGGCGGGAGAAATGAGCAGTTCTTC. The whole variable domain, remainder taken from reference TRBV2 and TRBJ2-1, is EPEVTQTPSHQVTQMGQEVILRCVPISNHLYFYWYRQILGQKVEFLVSFYNNEISEKSEIFDDQFSVERPDGSNFTLKIRSTKLEDSAMYFCASGALGGRNEQFFGPGTRLTVL.

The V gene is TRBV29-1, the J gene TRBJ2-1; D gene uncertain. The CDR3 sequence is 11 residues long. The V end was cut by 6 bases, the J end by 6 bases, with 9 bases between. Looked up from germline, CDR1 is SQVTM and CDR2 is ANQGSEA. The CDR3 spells CSVVRGNEQFF. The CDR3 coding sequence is TGCAGCGTCGTTAGAGGCAATGAGCAGTTCTTC.